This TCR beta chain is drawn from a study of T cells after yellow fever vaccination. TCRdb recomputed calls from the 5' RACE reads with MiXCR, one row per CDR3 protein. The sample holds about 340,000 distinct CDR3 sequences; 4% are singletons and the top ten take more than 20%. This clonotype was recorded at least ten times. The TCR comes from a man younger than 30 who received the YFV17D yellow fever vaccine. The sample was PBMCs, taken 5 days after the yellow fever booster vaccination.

CDR3 DNA sequence: TGCGCCAGCTCGGACCGTGCTCAAGAGACCCAGTACTTC. Translating it yields CASSDRAQETQYF. The chain couples TRBV4-3 to TRBJ2-5; D is unclear. V was trimmed by 8 bases and J by 2 bases, leaving 12 bases between them. This CDR3 contains 13 residues. Germline V CDR1 and CDR2: LGHNA, YSLEER.